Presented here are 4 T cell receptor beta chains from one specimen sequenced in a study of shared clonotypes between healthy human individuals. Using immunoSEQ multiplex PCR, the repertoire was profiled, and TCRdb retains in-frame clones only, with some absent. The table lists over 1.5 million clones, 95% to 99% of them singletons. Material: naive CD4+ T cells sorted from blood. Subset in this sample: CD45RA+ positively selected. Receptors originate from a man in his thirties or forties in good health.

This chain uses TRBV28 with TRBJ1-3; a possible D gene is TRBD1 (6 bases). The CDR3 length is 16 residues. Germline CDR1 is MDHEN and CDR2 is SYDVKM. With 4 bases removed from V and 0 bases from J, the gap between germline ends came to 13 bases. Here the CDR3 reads CASSSSDRSSGNTIYF. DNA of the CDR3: TGTGCCAGCAGTTCCAGCGACAGGAGCTCTGGAAACACCATATATTTT.

The CDR3 nucleotides read TGTGCCAGCAGCTTGGCTGGCCGGGAGCTCTTCGGGGAGCTGTTTTTT. Translating it yields CASSLAGRELFGELFF. This chain uses TRBV5-6 with TRBJ2-2; D is perhaps TRBD2 (6 bases). CDR1 and CDR2 from the germline V gene are SGHDT and YYEEEE. V lost 0 bases and J 7 bases, leaving 16 bases between the germline ends. CDR3 length equals 16 residues.

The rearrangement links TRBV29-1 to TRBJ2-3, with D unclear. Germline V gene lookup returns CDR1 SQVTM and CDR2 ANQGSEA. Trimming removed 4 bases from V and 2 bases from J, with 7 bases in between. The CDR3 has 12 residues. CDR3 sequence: CSVAYHTDTQYF. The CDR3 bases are TGCAGCGTTGCTTACCACACAGATACGCAGTATTTT.

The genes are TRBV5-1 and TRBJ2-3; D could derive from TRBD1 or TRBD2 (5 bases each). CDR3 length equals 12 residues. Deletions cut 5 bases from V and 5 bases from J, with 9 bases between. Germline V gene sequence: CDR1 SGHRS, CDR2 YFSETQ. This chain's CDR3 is CASSRDVDTQYF. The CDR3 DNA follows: TGCGCCAGCAGTCGGGACGTAGATACGCAGTATTTT.